This TCR beta chain derives from a study of CD8+CD57+ T cells in acquired aplastic anemia. Study context: When averaged, DNA from sorted CD4+ and CD8+ cells came to about 3 ug.

Study results and caveats: With respect to CD8+ Simpson's diversity, patients and controls did not differ significantly. The number of CD8+ CDR3 sequences shared by patients and controls was twenty-nine.

The CDR3 totals 12 residues. The V gene's germline CDR1 is SGHTA and CDR2 FQGNSA. With 10 bases clipped from V and 3 bases from J, the junction kept 4 bases outside the gene matches. The sequenced patients had an expansion of CD8+CD57+ cells seen by flow cytometry. With regard to this clonotype: The antigen remains undetermined.

CDR3 and TCR beta VDJ profiling relied on genomic DNA as the template. TCRdb ran MiXCR on the reads and lists one entry per CDR3 protein. This sample carries roughly 280,000 distinct CDR3 sequences, roughly 61% of them seen once, and the ten largest clones take roughly 1.2%. The V call is TRBV7-2, the J call TRBJ1-1, with 8 bases fitting TRBD1. Source material: sorted CD4+, CD8+, or CD8+CD57+ T cells (not recorded which) from PBMCs. The sequence was collected from a human donor with aplastic anemia. CDR3 protein: CATRGRYTEAFF. CDR3 DNA sequence: TGTGCCACCAGGGGGCGATACACTGAAGCTTTCTTT. The full variable domain, completed using reference TRBV7-2 and TRBJ1-1, is GAGVSQSPSNKVTEKGKDVELRCDPISGHTALYWYRQSLGQGLEFLIYFQGNSAPDKSGLPSDRFSAERTGGSVSTLTIQRTQQEDSAVYLCATRGRYTEAFFGQGTRLTVV.